The present entry profiles one TCR beta chain with its context. The CDR3 has 14 residues. Germline values: CDR1 MNHEY, CDR2 SVGAGI. V lost 7 bases and J lost 2; bases outside the gene matches: 4. As processed by the authors: Estimated nucleated cell counts came from reference gene primer amplification. Libraries were prepared by immunoSEQ multiplex PCR; TCRdb keeps only in-frame clonotypes and omits some of them. V and J calls and clone size are as listed in that table; D and trimming were resolved from the DNA. The sample yields some 31,000 clones, about 90% seen once. This sample was taken from a study of blood T cell repertoires in COVID-19. Study-level background: The United States, Italy and Spain were the sources of the acute and convalescent COVID-19 samples. Nucleic acid was either cDNA or gDNA, and it came from T cells, B-cell-depleted T cells, or PBMCs.

This sequence originates from a man in his sixties or seventies with active or convalescent COVID-19. The sequenced sample was peripheral blood. The rearrangement joins TRBV6-5 to TRBJ2-7; 11 nucleotides line up with TRBD2. The CDR3 here is CASTGLAAPYEQYF. The CDR3 region has the DNA TGTGCCAGCACGGGACTAGCGGCCCCCTACGAGCAGTACTTC.